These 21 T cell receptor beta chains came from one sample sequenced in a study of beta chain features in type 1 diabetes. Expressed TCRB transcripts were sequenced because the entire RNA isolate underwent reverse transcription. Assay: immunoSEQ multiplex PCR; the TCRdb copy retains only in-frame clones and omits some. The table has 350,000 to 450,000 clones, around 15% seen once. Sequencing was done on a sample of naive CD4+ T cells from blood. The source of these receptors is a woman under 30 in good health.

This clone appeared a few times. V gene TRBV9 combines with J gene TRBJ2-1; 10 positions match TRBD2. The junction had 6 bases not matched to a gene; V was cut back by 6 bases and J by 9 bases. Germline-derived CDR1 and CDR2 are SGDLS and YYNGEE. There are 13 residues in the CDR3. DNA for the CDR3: TGTGCCAGCAAAAAACTAGCGGGAAGTGAGCAGTTCTTC. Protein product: CASKKLAGSEQFF.

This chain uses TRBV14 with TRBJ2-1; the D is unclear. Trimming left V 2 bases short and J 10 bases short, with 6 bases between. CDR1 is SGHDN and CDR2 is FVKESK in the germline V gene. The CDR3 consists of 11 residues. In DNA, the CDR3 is TGTGCCAGCAGCCAAACTATAGAGCAGTTCTTC. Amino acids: CASSQTIEQFF.

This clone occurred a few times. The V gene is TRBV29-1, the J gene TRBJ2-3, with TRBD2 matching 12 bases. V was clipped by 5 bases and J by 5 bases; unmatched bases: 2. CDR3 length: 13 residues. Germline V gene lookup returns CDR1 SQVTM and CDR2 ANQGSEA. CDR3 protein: CSVLAGGIDTQYF. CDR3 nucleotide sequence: TGCAGCGTTCTAGCGGGAGGGATAGATACGCAGTATTTT.

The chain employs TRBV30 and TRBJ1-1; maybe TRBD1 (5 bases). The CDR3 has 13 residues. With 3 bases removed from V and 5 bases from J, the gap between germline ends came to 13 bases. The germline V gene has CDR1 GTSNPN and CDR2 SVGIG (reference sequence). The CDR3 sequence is CAWRRRGVTEAFF. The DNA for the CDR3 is TGTGCCTGGAGGAGAAGGGGTGTGACTGAAGCTTTCTTT.

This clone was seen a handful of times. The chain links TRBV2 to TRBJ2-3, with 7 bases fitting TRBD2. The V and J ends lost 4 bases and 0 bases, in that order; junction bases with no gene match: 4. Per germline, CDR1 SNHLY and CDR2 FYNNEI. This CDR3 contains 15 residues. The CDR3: CASSVQRESTDTQYF. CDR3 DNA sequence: TGTGCCAGCAGTGTCCAGCGGGAAAGCACAGATACGCAGTATTTT.

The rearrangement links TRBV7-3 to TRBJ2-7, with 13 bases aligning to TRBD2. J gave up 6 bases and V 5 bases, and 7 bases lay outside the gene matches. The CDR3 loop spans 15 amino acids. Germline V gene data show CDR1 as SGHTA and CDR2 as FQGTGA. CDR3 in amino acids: CASSPGLAGVGEQYF. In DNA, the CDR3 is TGTGCCAGCAGCCCCGGACTAGCGGGAGTGGGCGAGCAGTACTTC.

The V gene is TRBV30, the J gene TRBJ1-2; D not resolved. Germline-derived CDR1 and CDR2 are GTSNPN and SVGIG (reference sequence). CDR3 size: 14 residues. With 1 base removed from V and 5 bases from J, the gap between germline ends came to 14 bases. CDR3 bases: TGTGCCTGGAGTGCTGGCGGGTCCTATTATGGCTACACCTTC. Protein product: CAWSAGGSYYGYTF.

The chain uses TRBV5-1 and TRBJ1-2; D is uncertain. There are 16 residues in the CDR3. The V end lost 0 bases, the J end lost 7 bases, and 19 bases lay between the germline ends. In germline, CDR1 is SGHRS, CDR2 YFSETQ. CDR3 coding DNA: TGCGCCAGCAGCTTGGTAGTCGGGATCAAGAGCTCTGGCTACACCTTC. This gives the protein CASSLVVGIKSSGYTF. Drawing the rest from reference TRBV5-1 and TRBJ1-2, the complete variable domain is KAGVTQTPRYLIKTRGQQVTLSCSPISGHRSVSWYQQTPGQGLQFLFEYFSETQRNKGNFPGRFSGRQFSNSRSEMNVSTLELGDSALYLCASSLVVGIKSSGYTFGSGTRLTVV.

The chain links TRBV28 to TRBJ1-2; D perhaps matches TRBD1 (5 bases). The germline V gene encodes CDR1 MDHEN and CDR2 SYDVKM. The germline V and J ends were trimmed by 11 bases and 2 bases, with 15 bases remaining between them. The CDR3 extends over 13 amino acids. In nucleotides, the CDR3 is TGTGCCGCTTCTGACAGCCTCAACTATGGCTACACCTTC. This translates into CAASDSLNYGYTF.

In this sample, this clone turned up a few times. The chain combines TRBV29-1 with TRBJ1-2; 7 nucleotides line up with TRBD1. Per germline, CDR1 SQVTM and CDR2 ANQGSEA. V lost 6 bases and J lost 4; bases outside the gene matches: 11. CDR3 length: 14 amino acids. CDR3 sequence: CSVGAKGQIYGYTF. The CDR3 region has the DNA TGCAGCGTCGGTGCCAAGGGACAGATCTATGGCTACACCTTC.

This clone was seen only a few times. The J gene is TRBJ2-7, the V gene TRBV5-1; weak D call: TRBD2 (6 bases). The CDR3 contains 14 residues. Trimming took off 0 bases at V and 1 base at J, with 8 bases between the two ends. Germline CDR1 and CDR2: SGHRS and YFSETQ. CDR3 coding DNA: TGCGCCAGCAGCTTGGTGGAGGGGTCCTACGAGCAGTACTTC. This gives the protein CASSLVEGSYEQYF. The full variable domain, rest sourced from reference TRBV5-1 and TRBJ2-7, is KAGVTQTPRYLIKTRGQQVTLSCSPISGHRSVSWYQQTPGQGLQFLFEYFSETQRNKGNFPGRFSGRQFSNSRSEMNVSTLELGDSALYLCASSLVEGSYEQYFGPGTRLTVT.

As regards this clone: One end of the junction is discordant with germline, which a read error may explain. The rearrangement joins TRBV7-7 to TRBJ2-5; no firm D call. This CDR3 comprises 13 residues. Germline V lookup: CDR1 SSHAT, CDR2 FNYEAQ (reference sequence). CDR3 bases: TGTGCTAGCAGCTTAGCTTCGGAAGAGACCCAGTACTTC. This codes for CASSLASEETQYF.

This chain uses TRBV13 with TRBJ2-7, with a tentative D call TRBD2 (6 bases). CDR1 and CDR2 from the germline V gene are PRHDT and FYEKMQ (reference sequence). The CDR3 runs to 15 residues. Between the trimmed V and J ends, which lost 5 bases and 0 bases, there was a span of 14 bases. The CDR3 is CASSGPSVSSYEQYF. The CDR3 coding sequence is TGTGCCAGCAGCGGCCCTAGCGTTAGCTCCTACGAGCAGTACTTC.

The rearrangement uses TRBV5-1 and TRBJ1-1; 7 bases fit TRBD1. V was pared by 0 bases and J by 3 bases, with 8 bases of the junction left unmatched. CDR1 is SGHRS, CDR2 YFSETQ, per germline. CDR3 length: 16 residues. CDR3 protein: CASSLDTGVGHTEAFF. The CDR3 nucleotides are TGCGCCAGCAGCTTGGATACAGGGGTTGGACACACTGAAGCTTTCTTT.

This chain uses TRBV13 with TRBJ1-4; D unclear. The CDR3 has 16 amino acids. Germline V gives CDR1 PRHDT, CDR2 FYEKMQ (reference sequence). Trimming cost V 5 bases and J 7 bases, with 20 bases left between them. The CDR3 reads CASSLVRGDGGEKLFF. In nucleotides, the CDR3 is TGTGCCAGCAGCCTCGTACGCGGGGATGGCGGTGAAAAACTGTTTTTT.

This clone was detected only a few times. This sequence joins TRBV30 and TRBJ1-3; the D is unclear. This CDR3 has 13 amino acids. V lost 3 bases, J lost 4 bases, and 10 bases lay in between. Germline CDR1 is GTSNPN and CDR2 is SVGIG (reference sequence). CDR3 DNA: TGTGCCTGGAGCCGCCGGTCCGGAAACACCATATATTTT. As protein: CAWSRRSGNTIYF. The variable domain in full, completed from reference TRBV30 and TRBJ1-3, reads SQTIHQWPATLVQPVGSPLSLECTVEGTSNPNLYWYRQAAGRGLQLLFYSVGIGQISSEVPQNLSASRPQDRQFILSSKKLLLSDSGFYLCAWSRRSGNTIYFGEGSWLTVV.

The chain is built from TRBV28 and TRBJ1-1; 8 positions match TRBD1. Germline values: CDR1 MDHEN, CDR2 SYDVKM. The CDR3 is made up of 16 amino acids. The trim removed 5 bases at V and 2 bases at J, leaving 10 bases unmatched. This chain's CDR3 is CASSQYGTGLNTEAFF. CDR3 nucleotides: TGTGCCAGCAGTCAATACGGGACAGGACTTAACACTGAAGCTTTCTTT.

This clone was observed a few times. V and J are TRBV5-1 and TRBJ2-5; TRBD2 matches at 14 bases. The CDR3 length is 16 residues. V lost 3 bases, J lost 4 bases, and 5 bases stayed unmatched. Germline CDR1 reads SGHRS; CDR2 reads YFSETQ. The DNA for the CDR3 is TGCGCCAGCAGCTGGGGACTAGCGGGAGATCCAGAGACCCAGTACTTC. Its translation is CASSWGLAGDPETQYF.

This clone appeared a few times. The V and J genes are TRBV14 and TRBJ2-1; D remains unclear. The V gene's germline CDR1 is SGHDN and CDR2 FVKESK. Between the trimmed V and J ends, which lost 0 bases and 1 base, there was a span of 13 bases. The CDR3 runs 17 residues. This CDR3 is CASSQERGSMSYNEQFF. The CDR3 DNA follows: TGTGCCAGCAGCCAAGAGCGCGGATCGATGTCCTACAATGAGCAGTTCTTC. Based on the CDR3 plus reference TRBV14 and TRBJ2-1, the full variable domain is EAGVTQFPSHSVIEKGQTVTLRCDPISGHDNLYWYRRVMGKEIKFLLHFVKESKQDESGMPNNRFLAERTGGTYSTLKVQPAELEDSGVYFCASSQERGSMSYNEQFFGPGTRLTVL.

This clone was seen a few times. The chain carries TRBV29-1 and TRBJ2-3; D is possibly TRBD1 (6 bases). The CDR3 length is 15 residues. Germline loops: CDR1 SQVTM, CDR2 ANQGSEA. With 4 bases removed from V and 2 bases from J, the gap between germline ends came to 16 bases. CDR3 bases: TGCAGCGTTGCGGAGCCCGGACAGTTCACAGATACGCAGTATTTT. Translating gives CSVAEPGQFTDTQYF.

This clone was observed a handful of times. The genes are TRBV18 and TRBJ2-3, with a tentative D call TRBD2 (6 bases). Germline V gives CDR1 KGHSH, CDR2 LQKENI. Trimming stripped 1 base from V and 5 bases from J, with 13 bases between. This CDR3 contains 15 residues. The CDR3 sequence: CASSPLGEVGDTQYF. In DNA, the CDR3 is TGTGCCAGCTCACCACTGGGGGAGGTAGGAGATACGCAGTATTTT.